Shown below are 16 T cell receptor beta chains from a single sample sequenced in a study of identical twins (dated by TCRdb to the mid-2010s). Library prep was done by 5' RACE. The run used an Illumina HiSeq 2000. The public reads were quality trimmed at Q25 with fastp and then assembled into clones with MiXCR by TCRdb, keeping productive beta chains. Every entry covers one CDR3 protein and lists the most common genes and DNA from its rows. Within this sample are 310,000 or so distinct CDR3 sequences, with roughly 9% of them counted one time only. The top ten clones comprise roughly 6.8% of the sample. The data were also submitted as part of a second study, on yellow fever vaccine responses in identical twins.

Sequencing used CD8+ T cells sorted from blood. Receptors were obtained from a woman aged 18-30 years in good health.

This clonotype appeared many times. The V call is TRBV28, the J call TRBJ2-7, with D perhaps matching TRBD1 (5 bases). The ends were cut back, 5 bases at V and 0 bases at J, with 11 bases in the middle. Germline CDR1 reads MDHEN; CDR2 reads SYDVKM. The CDR3 has 14 amino acids. The CDR3 DNA reads as TGTGCCAGCAGTCCGCGACAGACCTCCTACGAGCAGTACTTC. Protein product: CASSPRQTSYEQYF.

This clonotype has a count of ten or more. V is TRBV27 and J is TRBJ2-7; 8 positions match TRBD1. The CDR3 runs to 16 residues. Germline-derived CDR1 and CDR2 are MNHEY and SMNVEV (reference sequence). V lost 5 bases to trimming and J lost 4 bases; unmatched junction nucleotides: 13. The CDR3 loop reads CASSPLIGQGRYEQYF. As DNA, the CDR3 is TGTGCCAGCAGTCCCCTAATTGGACAGGGTAGATACGAGCAGTACTTC.

The table lists this clonotype with a few counts. The chain combines TRBV12-3 or TRBV12-4 with TRBJ2-1; 14 bases are shared with TRBD2. The CDR3 extends over 16 amino acids. The junction had 2 bases not matched to a gene; V was cut back by 0 bases and J by 7 bases. This chain's CDR3 is CASSLAGLAGVNEQFF. CDR3 nucleotides: TGTGCCAGCAGTTTAGCGGGACTAGCGGGAGTAAATGAGCAGTTCTTC.

At least ten counts were recorded for this clonotype. This chain links TRBV5-1 with TRBJ2-1; 7 positions agree with TRBD2. The ends lost 4 bases at V and 8 bases at J; junction bases unmatched: 6. CDR3 length: 13 amino acids. Germline assignment: CDR1 SGHRS and CDR2 YFSETQ. The CDR3 bases are TGCGCCAGCAGCCTGGGACTATTCGATGAGCAGTTCTTC. It translates to CASSLGLFDEQFF.

This clonotype was observed many times. This rearrangement joins TRBV2 to TRBJ2-3, with 8 nucleotides matching TRBD2. The CDR3 is made up of 15 amino acids. Germline trimming cut 5 bases from V and 0 bases from J; bases unmatched to any gene: 4. Germline CDR1 and CDR2: SNHLY and FYNNEI. The CDR3 reads CASSPLAGSTDTQYF. In DNA form, the CDR3 reads TGTGCCAGCAGTCCCCTAGCGGGCAGCACAGATACGCAGTATTTT.

The sample holds one count of this clonotype. The rearrangement joins TRBV5-8 to TRBJ2-1, with D maybe TRBD2 (6 bases). The V and J ends lost 4 bases and 3 bases respectively, with 14 bases between them. This CDR3 spans 15 amino acids. Germline CDR1 reads SGHTS; CDR2 reads YDEGEE. The CDR3, as DNA: TGTGCCAGCAGCGTGACTAGTAGGATCTACAATGAGCAGTTCTTC. Its protein product is CASSVTSRIYNEQFF. The complete variable domain, with remaining parts taken from reference TRBV5-8 and TRBJ2-1, reads EAGVTQSPTHLIKTRGQQATLRCSPISGHTSVYWYQQALGLGLQFLLWYDEGEERNRGNFPPRFSGRQFPNYSSELNVNALELEDSALYLCASSVTSRIYNEQFFGPGTRLTVL.

By share, this clonotype counts as medium-sized (0.01 to 0.1%). This chain links TRBV6-4 with TRBJ2-3; 13 bases align to TRBD2. In germline, CDR1 is MRHNA, CDR2 SNTAGT. There are 15 residues in the CDR3. Trimming cost V 5 bases and J 2 bases; bases outside gene matches: 1. This CDR3 reads CASSTSGGATDTQYF. CDR3 nucleotides: TGTGCCAGCAGTACTAGCGGGGGGGCCACAGATACGCAGTATTTT.

The chain couples TRBV2 to TRBJ2-1, with 8 nucleotides matching TRBD1. The V segment lost 1 base and the J segment 2 bases; nucleotides outside the gene matches: 1. The CDR3 has 15 amino acids. The germline V gene has CDR1 SNHLY and CDR2 FYNNEI. CDR3 sequence: CASSEGTGTYNEQFF. The CDR3 region has the DNA TGTGCCAGCAGTGAAGGGACAGGGACCTACAATGAGCAGTTCTTC.

This clonotype was seen repeatedly, ten times or more. V is TRBV4-3 and J is TRBJ1-1; D remains unclear. V shed 0 bases and J shed 4 bases, with 12 bases lying between them. There are 15 residues in the CDR3. Germline values: CDR1 LGHNA, CDR2 YSLEER. The CDR3 spells CASSQEIGAGTEAFF. The CDR3 DNA reads TGCGCCAGCAGCCAAGAGATCGGCGCCGGCACTGAAGCTTTCTTT.

The CDR3 protein is CAISEVPQGPTGELFF. The DNA of the CDR3 is TGTGCCATCAGTGAGGTCCCGCAGGGCCCCACCGGGGAGCTGTTTTTT. The rearrangement uses TRBV10-3 and TRBJ2-2; tentatively, D is TRBD1 (5 bases). The germline CDR1 and CDR2 sequences are ENHRY and SYGVKD. V was trimmed by 2 bases and J by 4 bases, leaving 14 bases between them. The CDR3 is made up of 16 amino acids.

There are a few counts of this clonotype. The genes are TRBV7-9 and TRBJ2-7; 11 positions agree with TRBD1. The germline CDR1 and CDR2 sequences are SEHNR and FQNEAQ (reference sequence). The CDR3 is 15 residues long. V trimming: 5 bases; J trimming: 4 bases; junction bases outside the gene matches: 7. The CDR3 bases are TGTGCCAGCAGCCCAGGACAGGGGGCGCTTTACGAGCAGTACTTC. Its protein product is CASSPGQGALYEQYF.

This chain links TRBV20-1 with TRBJ2-5; D is undetermined. The germline V gene encodes CDR1 DFQATT and CDR2 SNEGSKA (reference sequence). The CDR3 is 13 amino acids. Trimming stripped 1 base from V and 0 bases from J, with 6 bases between. The CDR3 here is CSARVRYQETQYF. The CDR3 DNA reads TGCAGTGCTAGAGTCAGGTACCAAGAGACCCAGTACTTC.

This clonotype was found many times. V usage is TRBV29-1 and J usage is TRBJ2-7; 9 nucleotides line up with TRBD1. J gave up 3 bases and V 6 bases, and 9 bases lay outside the gene matches. The germline V gene encodes CDR1 SQVTM and CDR2 ANQGSEA. CDR3 length: 14 amino acids. CDR3 sequence reads: CSVELGQGYYEQYF. In DNA form, the CDR3 reads TGCAGCGTGGAATTGGGACAGGGATACTACGAGCAGTACTTC.

This clonotype came up many times. The CDR3 DNA is TGCGCCAGCAGCCAAGATTCAGGGGGAGGATACGAGCAGTACTTC. The encoded protein is CASSQDSGGGYEQYF. The chain is built from TRBV4-3 and TRBJ2-7; weak D call: TRBD1 (7 bases). The CDR3 is 15 residues long. Germline V gives CDR1 LGHNA, CDR2 YSLEER. Trimming took off 0 bases at V and 4 bases at J, with 13 bases between the two ends.

In its sample, this clonotype was seen many times. This sequence joins TRBV29-1 and TRBJ2-5; TRBD2 matches at 13 bases. The V gene's germline CDR1 is SQVTM and CDR2 ANQGSEA. Losses at the gene ends were 7 bases for V and 9 bases for J; bases not matched to a gene: 14. The CDR3 totals 15 residues. The CDR3 DNA is TGCAGCGGCCTAGGACTAGCGGGAGCCGCTGAGGCCCAGTACTTC. Amino acids: CSGLGLAGAAEAQYF.

This clonotype was recorded many times. The chain links TRBV7-8 to TRBJ2-5, with 10 bases fitting TRBD2. Looked up from germline, CDR1 is SGHVS and CDR2 is FQNEAQ. This CDR3 region has 15 residues. After removal of 5 bases from V and 2 bases from J, the junction contained 5 bases not matched to a gene. This CDR3 is CASSILAGIQETQYF. The DNA for the CDR3 is TGTGCCAGCAGCATACTAGCGGGAATTCAAGAGACCCAGTACTTC.